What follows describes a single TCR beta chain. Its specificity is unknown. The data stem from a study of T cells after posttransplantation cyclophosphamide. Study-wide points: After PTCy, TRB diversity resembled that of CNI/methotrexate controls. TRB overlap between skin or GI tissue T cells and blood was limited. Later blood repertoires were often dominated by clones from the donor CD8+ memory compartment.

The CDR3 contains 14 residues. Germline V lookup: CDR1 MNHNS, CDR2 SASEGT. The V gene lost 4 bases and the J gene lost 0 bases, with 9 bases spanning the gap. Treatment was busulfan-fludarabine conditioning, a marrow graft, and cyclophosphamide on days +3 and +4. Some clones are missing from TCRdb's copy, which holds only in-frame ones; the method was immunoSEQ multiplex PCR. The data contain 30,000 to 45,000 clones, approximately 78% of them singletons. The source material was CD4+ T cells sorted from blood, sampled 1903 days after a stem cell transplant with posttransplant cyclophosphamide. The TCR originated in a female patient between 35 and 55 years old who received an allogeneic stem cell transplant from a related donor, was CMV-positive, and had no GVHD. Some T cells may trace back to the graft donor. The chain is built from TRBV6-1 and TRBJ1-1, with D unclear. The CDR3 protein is CASSVTEMNTEAFF. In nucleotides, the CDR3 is TGTGCCAGCAGTGTAACAGAAATGAACACTGAAGCTTTCTTT.